The sequence of this T cell receptor beta chain was determined in a study of breast tumors, draining lymph nodes, adjacent tissues. A few counts support this clonotype. Its antigen is still unknown. Germline V gene lookup returns CDR1 LNHNV and CDR2 YYDKDF (reference sequence). V was trimmed by 0 bases and J by 1 base, leaving 9 bases between them. CDR3 size: 15 residues. Study-wide results and limits: Most tumor T cells seemingly derive from lymph node, then expand in tumor. Luminal-like breast cancer showed significantly higher tumor–nontumor repertoire similarity than basal-like.

TCRdb re-called the multiplex PCR reads with MiXCR, one entry per CDR3 protein. The table has over 35,000 distinct CDR3 sequences, about 36% seen once. The material sequenced was breast tumor tissue. The sequence came from a female donor with breast cancer. Some clones in this sample may be carry-over from other donors' samples. The J gene is TRBJ1-2, the V gene TRBV15; D unclear. The CDR3 sequence: CATSRERDFNYGYTF. The CDR3 bases are TGTGCCACCAGCAGAGAGAGAGACTTTAACTATGGCTACACCTTC.